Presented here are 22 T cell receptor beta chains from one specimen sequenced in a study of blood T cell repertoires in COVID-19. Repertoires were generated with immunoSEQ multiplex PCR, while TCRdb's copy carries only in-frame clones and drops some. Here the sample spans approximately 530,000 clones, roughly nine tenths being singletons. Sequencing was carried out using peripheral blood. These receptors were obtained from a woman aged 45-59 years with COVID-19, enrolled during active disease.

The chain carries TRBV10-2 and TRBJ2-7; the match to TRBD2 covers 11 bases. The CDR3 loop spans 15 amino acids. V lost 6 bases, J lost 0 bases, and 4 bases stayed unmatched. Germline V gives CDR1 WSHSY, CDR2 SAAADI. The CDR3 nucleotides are TGCGCCAGCAGCCTAGCGGGGGGCAGCTCCTACGAGCAGTACTTC. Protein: CASSLAGGSSYEQYF.

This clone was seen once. The CDR3 DNA reads TGTGCCAGCAGTTTGGGATCCGACAGGCCTAACGAGCAGTACTTC. Translation gives CASSLGSDRPNEQYF. This chain uses TRBV28 with TRBJ2-7, with TRBD1 as a possible D gene (6 bases). The CDR3 is 15 residues long. Trimming left V 3 bases short and J 5 bases short, with 17 bases between. Looked up from germline, CDR1 is MDHEN and CDR2 is SYDVKM.

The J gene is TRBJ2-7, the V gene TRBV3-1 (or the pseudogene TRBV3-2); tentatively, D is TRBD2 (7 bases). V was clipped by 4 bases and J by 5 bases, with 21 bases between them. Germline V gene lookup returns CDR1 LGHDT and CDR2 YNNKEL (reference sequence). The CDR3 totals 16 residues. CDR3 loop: CASSREKSGGPHEQYF. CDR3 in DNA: TGTGCCAGCAGCCGAGAAAAATCGGGGGGCCCTCACGAGCAGTACTTC.

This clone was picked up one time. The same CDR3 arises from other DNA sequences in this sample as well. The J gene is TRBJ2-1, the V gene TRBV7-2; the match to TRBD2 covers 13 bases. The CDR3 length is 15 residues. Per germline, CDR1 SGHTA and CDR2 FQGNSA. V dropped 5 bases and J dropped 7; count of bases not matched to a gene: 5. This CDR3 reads CASSLLAGGRNEQFF. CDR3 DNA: TGTGCCAGCAGCCTACTAGCGGGGGGGCGGAATGAGCAGTTCTTC.

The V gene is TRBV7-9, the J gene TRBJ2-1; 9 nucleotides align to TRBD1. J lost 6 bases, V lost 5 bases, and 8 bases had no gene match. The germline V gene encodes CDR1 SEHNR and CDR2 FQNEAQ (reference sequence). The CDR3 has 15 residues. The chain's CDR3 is CASSPGQGSPNEQFF. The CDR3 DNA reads TGTGCCAGCAGCCCCGGACAGGGGTCCCCCAATGAGCAGTTCTTC.

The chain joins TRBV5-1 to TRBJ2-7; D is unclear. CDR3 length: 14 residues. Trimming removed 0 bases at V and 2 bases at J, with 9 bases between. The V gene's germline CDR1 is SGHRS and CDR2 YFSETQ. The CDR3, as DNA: TGCGCCAGCAGCTTGGGTGGAGCAACCTACGAGCAGTACTTC. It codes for CASSLGGATYEQYF.

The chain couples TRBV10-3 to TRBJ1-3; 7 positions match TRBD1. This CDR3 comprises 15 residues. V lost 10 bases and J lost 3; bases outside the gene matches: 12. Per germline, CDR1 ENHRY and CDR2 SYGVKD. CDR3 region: CASGEGQTLGNTIYF. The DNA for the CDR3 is TGTGCCAGCGGCGAGGGACAGACCCTTGGAAACACCATATATTTT.

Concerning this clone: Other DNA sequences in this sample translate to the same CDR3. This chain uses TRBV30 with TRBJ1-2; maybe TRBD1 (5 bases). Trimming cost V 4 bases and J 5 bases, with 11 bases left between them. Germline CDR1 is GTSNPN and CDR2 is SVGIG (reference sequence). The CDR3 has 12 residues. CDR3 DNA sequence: TGTGCCTGGAAGGGTGGGGGGTATGGCTACACCTTC. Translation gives CAWKGGGYGYTF.

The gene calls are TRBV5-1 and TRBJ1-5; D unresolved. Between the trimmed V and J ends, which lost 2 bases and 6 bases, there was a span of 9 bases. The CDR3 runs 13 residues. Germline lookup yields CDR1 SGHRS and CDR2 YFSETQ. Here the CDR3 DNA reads TGCGCCAGCAGCTTTGGCATCCGTCAGCCCCAGCATTTT. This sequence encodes CASSFGIRQPQHF.

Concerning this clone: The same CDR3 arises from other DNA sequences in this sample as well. In DNA form, the CDR3 reads TGCGCCAGCAGCTTGGCCGAGGATGAAAAACTGTTTTTT. The encoded protein is CASSLAEDEKLFF. V usage is TRBV5-1 and J usage is TRBJ1-4, with D uncertain. The V end was cut by 0 bases, the J end by 6 bases, with 6 bases between. Germline lookup yields CDR1 SGHRS and CDR2 YFSETQ. The CDR3 is made up of 13 amino acids.

The CDR3 region is CASRNNGGNYGYTF. The CDR3 DNA sequence: TGTGCCAGCAGAAACAACGGGGGTAACTATGGCTACACCTTC. The chain couples TRBV3-1 (or the pseudogene TRBV3-2) to TRBJ1-2; possibly TRBD1 for D (5 bases). V lost 6 bases to trimming and J lost 1 base, with 12 bases between them. Germline V CDR1 and CDR2: LGHDT, YNNKEL (reference sequence). The CDR3 contains 14 residues.

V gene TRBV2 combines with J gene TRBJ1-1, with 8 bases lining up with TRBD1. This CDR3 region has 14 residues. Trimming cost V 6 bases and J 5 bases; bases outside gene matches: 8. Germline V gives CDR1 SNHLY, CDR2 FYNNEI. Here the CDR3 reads CASRAGGAGTEAFF. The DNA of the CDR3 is TGTGCCAGCAGAGCAGGGGGCGCGGGAACTGAAGCTTTCTTT. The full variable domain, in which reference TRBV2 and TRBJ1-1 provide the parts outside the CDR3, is EPEVTQTPSHQVTQMGQEVILRCVPISNHLYFYWYRQILGQKVEFLVSFYNNEISEKSEIFDDQFSVERPDGSNFTLKIRSTKLEDSAMYFCASRAGGAGTEAFFGQGTRLTVV.

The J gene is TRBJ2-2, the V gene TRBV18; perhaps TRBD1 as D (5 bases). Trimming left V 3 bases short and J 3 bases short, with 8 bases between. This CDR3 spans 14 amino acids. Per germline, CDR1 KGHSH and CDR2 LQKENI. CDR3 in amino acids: CASSPTRDTGELFF. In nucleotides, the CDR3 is TGTGCCAGCTCACCCACCAGGGACACCGGGGAGCTGTTTTTT.

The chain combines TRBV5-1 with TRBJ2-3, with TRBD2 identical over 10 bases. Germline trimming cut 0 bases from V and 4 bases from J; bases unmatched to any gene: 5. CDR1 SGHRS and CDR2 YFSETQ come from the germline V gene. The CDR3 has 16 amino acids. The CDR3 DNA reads TGCGCCAGCAGCTTGGGGCTAGCGGGGGCGGCAGATACGCAGTATTTT. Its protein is CASSLGLAGAADTQYF.

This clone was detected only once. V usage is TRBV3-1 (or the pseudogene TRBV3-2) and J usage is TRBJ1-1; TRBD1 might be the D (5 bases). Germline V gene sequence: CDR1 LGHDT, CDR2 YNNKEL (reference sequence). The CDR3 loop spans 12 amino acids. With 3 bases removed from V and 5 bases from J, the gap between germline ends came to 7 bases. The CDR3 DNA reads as TGTGCCAGCAGCCAGGGGGGGACTGAAGCTTTCTTT. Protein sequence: CASSQGGTEAFF.

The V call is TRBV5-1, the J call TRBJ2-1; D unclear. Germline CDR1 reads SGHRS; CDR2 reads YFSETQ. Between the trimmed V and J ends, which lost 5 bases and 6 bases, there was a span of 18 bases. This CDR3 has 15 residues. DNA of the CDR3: TGCGCCAGCAGTCCTACAGTGGCTACCACCAATGAGCAGTTCTTC. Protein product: CASSPTVATTNEQFF.

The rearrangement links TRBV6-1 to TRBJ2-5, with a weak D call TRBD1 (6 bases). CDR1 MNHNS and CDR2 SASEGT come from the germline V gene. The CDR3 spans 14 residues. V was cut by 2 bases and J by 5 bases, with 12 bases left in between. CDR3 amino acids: CASSEIRGSETQYF. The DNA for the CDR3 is TGTGCCAGCAGTGAAATAAGGGGGTCGGAGACCCAGTACTTC.

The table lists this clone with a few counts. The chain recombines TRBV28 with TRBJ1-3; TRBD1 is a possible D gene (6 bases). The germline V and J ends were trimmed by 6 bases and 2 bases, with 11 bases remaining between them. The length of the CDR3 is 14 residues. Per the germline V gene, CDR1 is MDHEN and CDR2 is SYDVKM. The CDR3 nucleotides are TGTGCCAGCAGGGAACAGGGTGCTGGAAACACCATATATTTT. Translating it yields CASREQGAGNTIYF.

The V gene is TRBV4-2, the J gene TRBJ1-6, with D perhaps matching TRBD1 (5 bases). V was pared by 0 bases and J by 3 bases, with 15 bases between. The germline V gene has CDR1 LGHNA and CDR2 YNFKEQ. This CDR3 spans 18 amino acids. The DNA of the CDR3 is TGTGCCAGCAGCCAAGATCGTCAGGGACTAGGCTATAATTCACCCCTCCACTTT. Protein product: CASSQDRQGLGYNSPLHF.

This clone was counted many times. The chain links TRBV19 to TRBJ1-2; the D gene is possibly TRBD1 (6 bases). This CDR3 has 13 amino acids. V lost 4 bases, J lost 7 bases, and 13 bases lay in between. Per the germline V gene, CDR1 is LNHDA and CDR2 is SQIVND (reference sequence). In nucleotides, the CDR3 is TGTGCCAGTAGTACGACCACAGGGACTGGCTACACCTTC. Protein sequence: CASSTTTGTGYTF.

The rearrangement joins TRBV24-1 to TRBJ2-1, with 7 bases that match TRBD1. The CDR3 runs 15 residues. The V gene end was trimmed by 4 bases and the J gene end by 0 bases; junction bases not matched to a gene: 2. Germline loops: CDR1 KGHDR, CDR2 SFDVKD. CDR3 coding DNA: TGTGCCACCAGTGAGAGACAGGGCTCCTACAATGAGCAGTTCTTC. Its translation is CATSERQGSYNEQFF.

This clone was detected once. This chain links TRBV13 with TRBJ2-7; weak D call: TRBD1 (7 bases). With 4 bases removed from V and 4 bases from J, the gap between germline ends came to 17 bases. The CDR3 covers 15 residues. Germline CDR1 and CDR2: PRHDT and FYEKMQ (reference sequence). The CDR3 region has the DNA TGTGCCAGCAGCTGGCGGGACAGTCCTACGTACGAGCAGTACTTC. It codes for CASSWRDSPTYEQYF. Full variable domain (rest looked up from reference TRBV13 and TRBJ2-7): AAGVIQSPRHLIKEKRETATLKCYPIPRHDTVYWYQQGPGQDPQFLISFYEKMQSDKGSIPDRFSAQQFSDYHSELNMSSLELGDSALYFCASSWRDSPTYEQYFGPGTRLTVT.